The T cell receptor beta chain described here comes from a study of long-term antiretroviral therapy in people with HIV (dated 2022 in TCRdb). In the study overall: The earliest samples were collected roughly a decade before the 2015 WHO recommendation for immediate ART, at a time when ART was usually postponed until CD4 counts fell. This retrospective serial study examined whether starting ART and sustained HIV suppression were associated with changes in the composition and diversity of the TRB repertoire in peripheral blood. A total of approximately 200 cryopreserved PBMC samples came from 25 to 30 adults with confirmed HIV infection and were collected serially over a mean of roughly six years (range 1-12). Of the 25 to 30 participants with HIV, ten to eleven were female. Test extractions of a monoclonal T-cell line alongside 33 polyclonal samples showed no cross-contamination during QIAcube processing.

Sequencing of the TRB variable region was done with the immunoSEQ hsTCRB v3.0 assay at survey level resolution. The target sequencing depth for TRB was about 40,000-50,000 T-cell genomes per sample. An Illumina MiSeq with a v3 150-cycle kit was used to sequence the pooled TRB libraries. For the original study's pipeline: Analysis of repertoires was carried out in R inside a reproducible Nextflow workflow spanning QC, data transformation and analysis. LymphoSeq2, an R package for exploring AIRR-Seq data, was used to implement the custom analyses. A few samples yielding fewer than 5000 total TRB sequences were excluded, leaving more than 150 analyzed HIV repertoires. Among the roughly 200 retained HIV repertoires, approximately 61 were collected before ART initiation and 120 to 140 after ART initiation. Each repertoire was downsampled to 5000 TRB nucleotide sequences, and summary statistics were averaged across 100 downsampling iterations. TRB sequences were retained for analysis only if CDR3 regions of at least seven amino acids were present. Two measures captured diversity: a Shannon entropy-derived clonality score and the Gini coefficient. In repertoire networks, the top 5000 CDR3 amino acid sequences were linked whenever an edit distance of one separated two sequences. For TRB CDR3 amino acid sequences, GLIPH2 was used to predict antigen specificity groups and MHC restriction. To flag known CMV, EBV, HIV or tissue antigen associations, CDR3 amino acid sequences were matched against VDJdb and McPAS-TCR. Pre-ART, post-ART and control groups were compared with Wilcoxon signed-rank tests and Holm-Bonferroni correction. TCRdb's version of the immuneACCESS table is confined to in-frame rearrangements and falls short of the full clone set. An unresolved V gene accounts for under half of the shortfall where checked; the remainder is of unknown origin. The DNA gave D and trimming, while V, J and clone size come from that table. The sample table contains about 35,000 clones; only one count was recorded for roughly 74% of them. The ten top clones hold under 4% of the sample.

Remarks on this clone: The clone's antigen remains unknown. The input lacks base qualities; no much larger clone sits a single base away.

Participants were included only if at least one PBMC sample before ART initiation and at least two post-ART samples were available. Treatment was received in the United States of America by all participants with HIV. Cryopreserved samples of about 0.9-11 million PBMC were thawed and washed before DNA extraction. At the time of the earliest PBMC sample, participants with HIV were aged between about 20 and 54 years. Each participant contributed PBMC samples from 1-4 timepoints before ART initiation and 2-8 timepoints after ART initiation, with a median of 7 samples. For every participant, serial HIV viral load, CD4+ T-cell count, ART history and demographic data were obtained. Using a Qiagen kit on a QIAcube, genomic DNA was extracted from unsorted PBMC, with samples processed in batches of 12. Study-wide conclusions, independent of this receptor: HIV repertoires had narrower CDR3 length ranges than controls, and the network structure suggested an antigen-experienced repertoire that shifted only slightly toward naive after ART. Because pre-ART samples had limited cell numbers, profiling was done on unsorted PBMC rather than on sorted CD4+ and CD8+ T cells. Inferences about post-ART repertoire changes were limited because no data were available on ART adherence, viral resistance or therapy changes. ART initiation was associated with a significant increase in TRB diversity, but diversity stayed significantly below transplant donor controls even after long-term ART. Expanded TRB clones identified before ART initiation dominated the repertoire at all time points, although this dominance fluctuated and declined in many PLHIV after ART. Because PBMC availability was limited, only the TCR beta chain was sequenced, with no alpha chain pairing. The samples span the years 2004 to 2017, and the ART regimens used may be less effective than current regimens.

At the junction V is shortened by 4 bases and J by 1 base, with 11 bases in between. The CDR3 holds 14 amino acids from the cysteine to the phenylalanine. Of all the DNA, just the CDR3 is kept, 42 bases in frame from base 1. Reading the germline V gene (reference sequence) gives CDR1 SEHNR and CDR2 FQNEAQ. Sequenced material: unsorted PBMCs, taken 3 years after starting antiretroviral therapy. The chain couples TRBV7-9 to TRBJ2-7; the D region possibly corresponds to TRBD1 (6 bases align). The clonotype comes from a man between 45 and 60 years old with HIV. The DNA sequence reads TGTGCCAGCAGCTACGGACAGCCATCCTACGAGCAGTACTTC. Its protein reads: CASSYGQPSYEQYF.